The 14 T cell receptor beta chains in this list originate from one sample, sequenced in a study of T cell responses to AZD1222 COVID-19 vaccine. Generated by immunoSEQ multiplex PCR, the TCRdb table keeps only in-frame clones and is missing some. The sample contains some 79,000 clones, over 75% of which appear only once. The sequences come from peripheral blood, collected 28 days after the second AZD1222 dose. These receptors all stem from an adult who received the AZD1222 COVID-19 vaccine.

This chain links TRBV28 with TRBJ1-4; a weak D match, TRBD1 (5 bases). Germline CDR1 reads MDHEN; CDR2 reads SYDVKM. The CDR3 has 15 amino acids. The V gene lost 6 bases and the J gene lost 0 bases, with 11 bases spanning the gap. CDR3 sequence: CASRNTGATNEKLFF. For the CDR3, the DNA is TGTGCCAGCAGGAACACGGGGGCAACTAATGAAAAACTGTTTTTT.

This sequence joins TRBV4-1 and TRBJ1-5; a possible D gene is TRBD1 (6 bases). V was cut by 2 bases and J by 7 bases, with 18 bases left in between. CDR3 length equals 16 residues. CDR1 is MGHRA and CDR2 is YSYEKL in the germline V gene. CDR3: CASSQHPTGSGQPQHF. CDR3 nucleotides: TGCGCCAGCAGCCAACATCCGACAGGCTCGGGGCAGCCCCAGCATTTT.

The chain is built from TRBV20-1 and TRBJ2-7, with D unclear. From germline, CDR1 is DFQATT and CDR2 SNEGSKA (reference sequence). The CDR3 loop spans 11 amino acids. The V end was cut by 2 bases, the J end by 2 bases, with 4 bases between. The CDR3 spells CSARPAYEQYF. The CDR3 region has the DNA TGCAGTGCTAGACCCGCCTACGAGCAGTACTTC.

A note on this clone: Other DNA sequences within the sample encode an identical CDR3. The V and J genes are TRBV9 and TRBJ2-5; D remains unclear. This CDR3 comprises 12 residues. Trimming stripped 0 bases from V and 4 bases from J, with 4 bases between. The germline gives CDR1 SGDLS, CDR2 YYNGEE. This chain's CDR3 is CASSVGGETQYF. In DNA, the CDR3 is TGTGCCAGCAGCGTAGGGGGAGAGACCCAGTACTTC.

The V call is TRBV5-4, the J call TRBJ2-1; 7 positions match TRBD1. Germline-derived CDR1 and CDR2 are SGHNT and YYREEE (reference sequence). This CDR3 region has 14 residues. J gave up 9 bases and V 4 bases, and 10 bases lay outside the gene matches. The CDR3 region has the DNA TGTGCCAGCAGCCTCCGACAGGGTAAGGCTGAGCAGTTCTTC. It yields the protein CASSLRQGKAEQFF.

This chain joins TRBV5-4 and TRBJ2-7; 10 nucleotides agree with TRBD1. Unmatched junction bases numbered 5, after V lost 0 bases and J lost 5 bases. This CDR3 has 15 residues. Germline CDR1 reads SGHNT; CDR2 reads YYREEE (reference sequence). The CDR3 nucleotides read TGTGCCAGCAGCTTGGCGGGACAGGGGAGCGACGAGCAGTACTTC. It is translated as CASSLAGQGSDEQYF. Looking up the rest from reference TRBV5-4 and TRBJ2-7 gives the full variable domain: ETGVTQSPTHLIKTRGQQVTLRCSSQSGHNTVSWYQQALGQGPQFIFQYYREEENGRGNFPPRFSGLQFPNYSSELNVNALELDDSALYLCASSLAGQGSDEQYFGPGTRLTVT.

This chain uses TRBV28 with TRBJ1-5; a weak D match, TRBD1 (5 bases). V was trimmed by 6 bases and J by 0 bases, leaving 12 bases between them. The germline CDR1 and CDR2 sequences are MDHEN and SYDVKM. The CDR3 consists of 15 residues. The CDR3 here is CASSPGGVSNQPQHF. CDR3 in DNA: TGTGCCAGCAGCCCGGGAGGGGTTAGCAATCAGCCCCAGCATTTT.

The genes are TRBV28 and TRBJ1-5; a weak D match, TRBD1 (6 bases). Germline CDR1 reads MDHEN; CDR2 reads SYDVKM. V was cut by 10 bases and J by 1 base, with 14 bases left in between. This CDR3 has 14 residues. CDR3 in amino acids: CATQGPLSNQPQHF. For the CDR3, the DNA is TGTGCCACTCAGGGGCCGTTAAGCAATCAGCCCCAGCATTTT.

J is TRBJ1-2 and V is TRBV6-5; no reliable D call. Germline V gives CDR1 MNHEY, CDR2 SVGAGI. Trimming removed 5 bases at V and 8 bases at J, with 15 bases between. The CDR3 consists of 13 residues. The CDR3 sequence: CASSPAILGGYTF. The DNA of the CDR3 is TGTGCCAGCAGTCCGGCGATTCTGGGAGGCTACACCTTC.

This clone was picked up a small number of times. The chain joins TRBV28 to TRBJ2-5, with 13 bases lining up with TRBD2. The V segment lost 4 bases and the J segment 2 bases; nucleotides outside the gene matches: 16. Per the germline V gene, CDR1 is MDHEN and CDR2 is SYDVKM. The CDR3 contains 20 residues. The CDR3 DNA follows: TGTGCCAGCAGTTATCGGCAGGATCTTGGACTAGCGGGGGAACAAGAGACCCAGTACTTC. It yields the protein CASSYRQDLGLAGEQETQYF.

The V call is TRBV28, the J call TRBJ2-6; 7 bases are a match to TRBD1. The V and J ends lost 5 bases and 4 bases, in that order; junction bases with no gene match: 8. CDR1 and CDR2 from the germline V gene are MDHEN and SYDVKM. The CDR3 contains 16 residues. CDR3 in DNA: TGTGCCAGCAGTCTGGACAGGTTAGCAGGGGCCAACGTCCTGACTTTC. Protein: CASSLDRLAGANVLTF.

V usage is TRBV24-1 and J usage is TRBJ1-5; D not certain. Germline CDR1 reads KGHDR; CDR2 reads SFDVKD. Between the trimmed V and J ends, which lost 5 bases and 3 bases, there was a span of 10 bases. The CDR3 consists of 14 residues. Here the CDR3 DNA reads TGTGCCACCAGTGCCTCCCTGGACAATCAGCCCCAGCATTTT. This gives the protein CATSASLDNQPQHF.

V is TRBV9 and J is TRBJ2-7; TRBD2 aligns across 7 bases. The V gene end was trimmed by 3 bases and the J gene end by 4 bases; junction bases not matched to a gene: 7. CDR1 SGDLS and CDR2 YYNGEE come from the germline V gene. The CDR3 runs 14 residues. The CDR3 loop is CASSGSGKVYEQYF. The CDR3 nucleotides read TGTGCCAGCAGCGGGAGCGGGAAGGTTTACGAGCAGTACTTC.

V usage is TRBV27 and J usage is TRBJ2-1, with TRBD2 matching over 11 bases. The V gene's germline CDR1 is MNHEY and CDR2 SMNVEV (reference sequence). The ends lost 3 bases at V and 3 bases at J; junction bases unmatched: 4. There are 16 residues in the CDR3. DNA for the CDR3: TGTGCCAGCAGTTTGACCGGGACTAGCGGCTACAATGAGCAGTTCTTC. Protein product: CASSLTGTSGYNEQFF.